This TCR beta chain was sequenced for a study of Graves' ophthalmopathy and Graves' hyperthyroidism. Study-level points and caveats: Blood also contained most of the expanded thyroid clonotypes above 0.001 frequency. The model predicted ophthalmopathy progression with about 70% sensitivity and under 75% specificity.

CDR3 size: 15 residues. With 0 bases removed from V and 5 bases from J, the gap between germline ends came to 12 bases. The germline V gene has CDR1 KGHDR and CDR2 SFDVKD. This clonotype was detected many times. As yet, its antigen is unknown. Amplification targeted the TCR beta CDR3 regions, with RNA transcripts as the source material. HTBI primers served in a first-round RT-PCR, which a second-round multiplex PCR followed. TCRdb reanalysed the multiplex PCR reads using MiXCR and keeps one entry per CDR3 protein. Among about 390,000 distinct CDR3 sequences, roughly 15% were seen once, and the ten largest hold about 7%. Other autoimmune diseases, uncontrolled infections, pregnancy or lactation excluded patients from enrollment.

This receptor was obtained from a woman younger than 30 with stable Graves' hyperthyroidism. The sample was peripheral blood. The rearrangement uses TRBV24-1 and TRBJ2-5; D may be TRBD1 (5 bases). This chain's CDR3 is CATSDLSVGAETQYF. The CDR3 DNA sequence: TGTGCCACCAGTGATTTGAGTGTAGGGGCGGAGACCCAGTACTTC.